This T cell receptor (beta chain) was documented in a study of blood T cell repertoires in COVID-19. Across the whole study: Donors in the United States, Italy and Spain gave samples during acute or convalescent COVID-19.

As originally analysed: Researchers report that nucleated cell counts were estimated from reference gene primer amplification. The table came from immunoSEQ multiplex PCR; TCRdb's copy has only in-frame clones and leaves some out. V, J and clone size are taken as reported in that table, and D and trimming were inferred from the DNA itself. The sample contains approximately 450,000 clones, roughly 91% of which appear only once. The TCR sequence derives from a woman in her 30s with acute or convalescent COVID-19. Source material: peripheral blood.

CDR3 DNA sequence: TGCGCCAGCAGCCAAGAGGAGGAGGTGGGGCAGTACTTC. Amino acids: CASSQEEEVGQYF. The chain is built from TRBV4-1 and TRBJ2-7; D may be TRBD2 (5 bases). The CDR3 extends over 13 amino acids. V was trimmed by 0 bases and J by 9 bases, leaving 12 bases between them. Germline lookup yields CDR1 MGHRA and CDR2 YSYEKL.